The sequence of this T cell receptor (beta chain) was determined in a study of OX40 agonist ivuxolimab in advanced cancers. At the level of the study: Age averaged around 58 years (range roughly 20 to 90), and 82.7% were male.

J was trimmed by 2 bases and V by 5 bases; bases with no gene match: 7. This CDR3 region has 15 residues. Germline loops: CDR1 SQVTM, CDR2 ANQGSEA. Here immunoSEQ multiplex PCR was the method, and the copy in TCRdb shows in-frame clones only, minus some. Of fewer than 85,000 clones detected, approximately 91% appear once; the ten largest clones hold around 0.7%. This TCR derives from an adult with an advanced solid tumor such as melanoma, head and neck, liver or kidney cancer. This specimen consisted of CD4+ or CD8+ T cells sorted from blood, obtained in a trial of the OX40 agonist ivuxolimab. The genes are TRBV29-1 and TRBJ2-2; 8 positions agree with TRBD2. CDR3 region: CSVPIAGTNTGELFF. The DNA of the CDR3 is TGCAGCGTTCCCATAGCGGGAACAAACACCGGGGAGCTGTTTTTT.